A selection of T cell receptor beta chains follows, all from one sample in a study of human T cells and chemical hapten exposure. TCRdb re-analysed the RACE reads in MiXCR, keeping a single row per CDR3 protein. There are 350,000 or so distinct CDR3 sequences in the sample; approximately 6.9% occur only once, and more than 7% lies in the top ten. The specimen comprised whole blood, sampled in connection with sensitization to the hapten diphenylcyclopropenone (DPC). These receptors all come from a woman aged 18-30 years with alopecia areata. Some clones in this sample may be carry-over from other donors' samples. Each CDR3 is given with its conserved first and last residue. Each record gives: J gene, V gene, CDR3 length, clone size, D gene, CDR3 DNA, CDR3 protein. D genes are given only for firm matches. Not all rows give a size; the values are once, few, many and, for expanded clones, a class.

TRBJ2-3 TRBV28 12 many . TGTGCCAGCAGTGTTTCGTCGGACACGCAGTATTTT CASSVSSDTQYF
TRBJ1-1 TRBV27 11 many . TGTGCCAGCATTGGTCGGCTGGAAGCTTTCTTT CASIGRLEAFF
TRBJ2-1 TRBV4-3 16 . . TGCGCCAGCAGCCAGGCACTTCCGAGCTCCTACAATGAGCAGTTCTTC CASSQALPSSYNEQFF
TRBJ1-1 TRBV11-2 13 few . TGTGCCAGCAGCTTACTGCATGGAACTGAAGCTTTCTTT CASSLLHGTEAFF
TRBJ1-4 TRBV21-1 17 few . TGTGCCAGCAGCAAAGCGGGACAGGGCGCAACTAATGAAAAACTGTTTTTT CASSKAGQGATNEKLFF
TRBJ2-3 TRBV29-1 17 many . TGCAGCGTTGACCATGGGGTGGCCTCCCCCCTCACAGATACGCAGTATTTT CSVDHGVASPLTDTQYF
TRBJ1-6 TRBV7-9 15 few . TGTGCCAGCAGCTGGGGCAGCTCCTATAATTCACCCCTCCACTTT CASSWGSSYNSPLHF
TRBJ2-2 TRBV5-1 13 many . TGCGCCAGCAGCTTGGACAGTATCGGGGAGCTGTTTTTT CASSLDSIGELFF
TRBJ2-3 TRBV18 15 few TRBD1 TGTGCCAGCGAGACGACAGGGGCCCTCACAGATACGCAGTATTTT CASETTGALTDTQYF
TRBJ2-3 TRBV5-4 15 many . TGTGCCAGCAGCTTGGGGGGCCGAGGCACAGATACGCAGTATTTT CASSLGGRGTDTQYF
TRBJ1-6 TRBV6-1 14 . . TGTGCCAGCAGTCCAGGGATATATAATTCACCCCTCCACTTT CASSPGIYNSPLHF
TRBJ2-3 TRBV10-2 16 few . TGCGCCAGCAGTGAATCCTCTAGCTGGGCGGTAACTACGCAGTATTTT CASSESSSWAVTTQYF
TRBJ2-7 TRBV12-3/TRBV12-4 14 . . TGTGCCAGCAGACGGCAGGGAAACTCCTACGAGCAGTACTTC CASRRQGNSYEQYF
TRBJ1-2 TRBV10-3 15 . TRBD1 TGTGCCATCAGTGACGGGACAGGGGGCGCCTATGGCTACACCTTC CAISDGTGGAYGYTF
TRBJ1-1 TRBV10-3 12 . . TGTGCCATCAGAGGGTTGAACACTGAAGCTTTCTTT CAIRGLNTEAFF
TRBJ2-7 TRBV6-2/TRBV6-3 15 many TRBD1 TGTGCCAGCAGTTACGACGCAGGGGGCTCGGACGAGCAGTACTTC CASSYDAGGSDEQYF
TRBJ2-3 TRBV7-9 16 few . TGTGCCAGCAGCTTATTGCGGGCGCTTGGTTCGGATACGCAGTATTTT CASSLLRALGSDTQYF
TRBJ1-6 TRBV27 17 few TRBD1 TGTGCCAGCAGGGACGACAGGGGGACCACTCGGAATTCACCCCTCCACTTT CASRDDRGTTRNSPLHF
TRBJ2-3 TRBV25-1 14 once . TGTGCCAGCAGTGACCTAGCCGGGGCAGATACGCAGTATTTT CASSDLAGADTQYF
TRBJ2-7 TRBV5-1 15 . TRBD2 TGCGCCAGCAGCTTCCCCACTAGCGGGGGGTACGAGCAGTACTTC CASSFPTSGGYEQYF
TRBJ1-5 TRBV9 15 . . TGTGCCAGCAGCGCAACCTGGGACTTCAATCAGCCCCAGCATTTT CASSATWDFNQPQHF
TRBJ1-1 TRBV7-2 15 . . TGTGCCAGCAGCTTAGTTGGGGGGCGCGACACTGAAGCTTTCTTT CASSLVGGRDTEAFF
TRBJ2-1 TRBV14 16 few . TGTGCCAGCAGCCGACAGTCCCCGGGCTCCTACAATGAGCAGTTCTTC CASSRQSPGSYNEQFF
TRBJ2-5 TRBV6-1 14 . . TGTGCCAGCAGTGAACGGGGGGCCGCAGAGACCCAGTACTTC CASSERGAAETQYF
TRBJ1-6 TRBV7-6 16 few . TGTGCCAGCAGCGCTCCGAGGCAGAAGCCTTATTCACCCCTCCACTTT CASSAPRQKPYSPLHF
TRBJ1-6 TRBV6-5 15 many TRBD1 TGTGCCAGCACCCTACAGGGGGTGCGAAATTCACCCCTCCACTTT CASTLQGVRNSPLHF
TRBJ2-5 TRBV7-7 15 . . TGTGCTAGCAGCTTAAGACAGGGAGGGAAAGAGACCCAGTACTTC CASSLRQGGKETQYF
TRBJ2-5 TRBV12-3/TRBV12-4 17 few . TGTGCCAGCAGTTTAGAGGAAGGTGGGTCCGTCACCCGGACCCAGTACTTC CASSLEEGGSVTRTQYF
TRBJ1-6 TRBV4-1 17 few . TGCGCCAGCAGCCAAGTTATGGGGGGAGGCGGTAATTCACCCCTCCACTTT CASSQVMGGGGNSPLHF
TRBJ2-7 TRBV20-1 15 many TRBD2 TGCAGTGCTACTAGCGGGGAATCTCCTTCCTACGAGCAGTACTTC CSATSGESPSYEQYF
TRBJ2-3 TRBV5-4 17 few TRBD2 TGTGCCAGCAGCTTGGCCGGGCTAGCGGGGGTGACAGATACGCAGTATTTT CASSLAGLAGVTDTQYF
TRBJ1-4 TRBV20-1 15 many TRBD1 TGCAGTGCTCTAGAAGGGGACAGCAATAATGAAAAACTGTTTTTT CSALEGDSNNEKLFF
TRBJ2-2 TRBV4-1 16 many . TGCGCCAGCAGCTCCCGTGGGGGGTCGAACACCGGGGAGCTGTTTTTT CASSSRGGSNTGELFF
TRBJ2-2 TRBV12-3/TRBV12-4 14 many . TGTGCCAGCAGTTTCCGCGGTTCCAACGGGGAGCTGTTTTTT CASSFRGSNGELFF
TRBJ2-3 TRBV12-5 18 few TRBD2 TGTGCTAGTGGTTTGGTACAGGGACTAGCGGCGCCTTCAGATACGCAGTATTTT CASGLVQGLAAPSDTQYF
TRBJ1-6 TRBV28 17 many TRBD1 TGTGCCAGCAGTGGGCCGGGACAGGGGACTTGGAATTCACCCCTCCACTTT CASSGPGQGTWNSPLHF
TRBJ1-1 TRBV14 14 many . TGTGCCAGCAGCCAAGCAGGTCTGAACACTGAAGCTTTCTTT CASSQAGLNTEAFF
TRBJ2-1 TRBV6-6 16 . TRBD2 TGTGCCAGCAGACCCCGGACTAGCGGCTTTTACAATGAGCAGTTCTTC CASRPRTSGFYNEQFF
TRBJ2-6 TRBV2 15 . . TGTGCCAGCAGATTAGGACATGCTGGGGCCAACGTCCTGACTTTC CASRLGHAGANVLTF
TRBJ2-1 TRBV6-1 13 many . TGTGCCAGCAGTGAAGAGGGGATCAATGAGCAGTTCTTC CASSEEGINEQFF
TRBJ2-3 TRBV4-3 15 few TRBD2 TGCGCCAGCAGCCCCACCCGGGGGGGGGCAGATACGCAGTATTTT CASSPTRGGADTQYF
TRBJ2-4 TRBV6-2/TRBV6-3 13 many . TGTGCCACCCAACCTATCGGGGAAAACATTCAGTACTTC CATQPIGENIQYF